A selection of T cell receptor beta chains follows, all from one sample in a study of T cells after yellow fever vaccination. From the 5' RACE reads, TCRdb called clonotypes with MiXCR, one entry per CDR3 protein. The sample records about 300,000 distinct CDR3 sequences, 3% to 4.5% being singletons. Source: PBMCs, taken 5 days after the yellow fever booster vaccination. These receptors came from a man between 18 and 29 years old who received the YFV17D yellow fever vaccine. CDR3s include the opening cysteine and the closing phenylalanine or tryptophan. A D gene is named only where the DNA matches it firmly. Clone size, where shown, is once, few, many, or a class for clones that have expanded.

abundance: many; v_gene: TRBV18; d_gene: .; j_gene: TRBJ2-1; len: 13; CDR3nt: TGTGCCAGCTCACCCGGGACTTACAATGAGCAGTTCTTC; CDR3aa: CASSPGTYNEQFF
abundance: few; v_gene: TRBV4-1; d_gene: .; j_gene: TRBJ2-5; len: 15; CDR3nt: TGCGCCAGCAGCCAAGGCTTTACAGCCCAAGAGACCCAGTACTTC; CDR3aa: CASSQGFTAQETQYF
abundance: few; v_gene: TRBV5-6; d_gene: .; j_gene: TRBJ1-5; len: 14; CDR3nt: TGTGCCAGCAGCTTGGGGGAGCGAGGTCAGCCCCAGCATTTT; CDR3aa: CASSLGERGQPQHF
abundance: many; v_gene: TRBV7-2; d_gene: .; j_gene: TRBJ1-3; len: 15; CDR3nt: TGTGCCAGCAGCCCCCGGGACTCCTCTGGAAACACCATATATTTT; CDR3aa: CASSPRDSSGNTIYF
abundance: few; v_gene: TRBV12-3/TRBV12-4; d_gene: TRBD1; j_gene: TRBJ1-1; len: 12; CDR3nt: TGTGCCAGCAGCGGGGACAGTCGTGAAGCTTTCTTT; CDR3aa: CASSGDSREAFF
abundance: many; v_gene: TRBV11-2; d_gene: .; j_gene: TRBJ2-5; len: 16; CDR3nt: TGTGCCAGCAACTTCGGCCGGAGGGAAGCAAGAGAGACCCAGTACTTC; CDR3aa: CASNFGRREARETQYF
abundance: many; v_gene: TRBV4-3; d_gene: .; j_gene: TRBJ2-7; len: 15; CDR3nt: TGCGCCAGCAGCGGCAGCATGGGCAGGGGTGCCGAGCAGTACTTC; CDR3aa: CASSGSMGRGAEQYF
abundance: few; v_gene: TRBV12-3/TRBV12-4; d_gene: .; j_gene: TRBJ1-1; len: 14; CDR3nt: TGTGCCAGCAGACGGCAGGGGAGAGGCACTGAAGCTTTCTTT; CDR3aa: CASRRQGRGTEAFF
abundance: few; v_gene: TRBV9; d_gene: .; j_gene: TRBJ1-5; len: 15; CDR3nt: TGTGCCAGCAGCGTGGAGGGGTATTCGGGACAGCCCCAGCATTTT; CDR3aa: CASSVEGYSGQPQHF
abundance: .; v_gene: TRBV3-1; d_gene: .; j_gene: TRBJ2-7; len: 15; CDR3nt: TGTGCCAGCAGCCAAACCCCCGACAGGAGCTACGAGCAGTACTTC; CDR3aa: CASSQTPDRSYEQYF
abundance: .; v_gene: TRBV19; d_gene: .; j_gene: TRBJ1-5; len: 18; CDR3nt: TGTGCCAGTAGTATAGACCGAGTATGGGGGGTAAGCAATCAGCCCCAGCATTTT; CDR3aa: CASSIDRVWGVSNQPQHF
abundance: many; v_gene: TRBV20-1; d_gene: TRBD1; j_gene: TRBJ1-6; len: 13; CDR3nt: TGCAGTGCGCCCAGGGGGGCTAATTCACCCCTCCACTTT; CDR3aa: CSAPRGANSPLHF
abundance: few; v_gene: TRBV7-2; d_gene: TRBD2; j_gene: TRBJ2-5; len: 15; CDR3nt: TGTGCCAGCAGCAACCGGCGGGGGGGCGAAGAGACCCAGTACTTC; CDR3aa: CASSNRRGGEETQYF
abundance: many; v_gene: TRBV7-2; d_gene: TRBD1; j_gene: TRBJ2-4; len: 20; CDR3nt: TGTGCCAGCAGCTTGGCTACCGTCCTAGATATGGGACAGGGGAGAAACATTCAGTACTTC; CDR3aa: CASSLATVLDMGQGRNIQYF
abundance: .; v_gene: TRBV5-1; d_gene: .; j_gene: TRBJ2-4; len: 17; CDR3nt: TGCGCCAGCAGCTTGGGACCCTCGCTCGGTTCCAAAAACATTCAGTACTTC; CDR3aa: CASSLGPSLGSKNIQYF
abundance: few; v_gene: TRBV5-1; d_gene: TRBD2; j_gene: TRBJ2-7; len: 13; CDR3nt: TGCGCCAGCAGCGGGAGCGGGGGATACGAGCAGTACTTC; CDR3aa: CASSGSGGYEQYF
abundance: few; v_gene: TRBV12-3/TRBV12-4; d_gene: .; j_gene: TRBJ1-2; len: 12; CDR3nt: TGTGCCAGCAGTTTTCTGGGGGATGGCTACACCTTC; CDR3aa: CASSFLGDGYTF
abundance: few; v_gene: TRBV20-1; d_gene: .; j_gene: TRBJ2-5; len: 13; CDR3nt: TGCAGTGCCAAGACTGCTACCTTAAAGACCCAGTACTTC; CDR3aa: CSAKTATLKTQYF
abundance: .; v_gene: TRBV7-2; d_gene: .; j_gene: TRBJ1-6; len: 14; CDR3nt: TGTGCCAGCACCTACAGGGCCTTTAATTCACCCCTCCACTTT; CDR3aa: CASTYRAFNSPLHF
abundance: .; v_gene: TRBV5-4; d_gene: TRBD2; j_gene: TRBJ2-2; len: 16; CDR3nt: TGTGCCAGCAGCTCCCAATCGCGGGGGGGCGGCGGGGAGCTGTTTTTT; CDR3aa: CASSSQSRGGGGELFF
abundance: medium-sized; v_gene: TRBV5-6; d_gene: TRBD1; j_gene: TRBJ1-2; len: 15; CDR3nt: TGTGCCAGCAGCTTGCCGGGACAGTTAACCTATGGCTACACCTTC; CDR3aa: CASSLPGQLTYGYTF
abundance: few; v_gene: TRBV29-1; d_gene: TRBD1; j_gene: TRBJ2-2; len: 17; CDR3nt: TGCAGCGTTGAAATTGGGGACAGGGGGCCTCACACCGGGGAGCTGTTTTTT; CDR3aa: CSVEIGDRGPHTGELFF
abundance: few; v_gene: TRBV29-1; d_gene: .; j_gene: TRBJ1-2; len: 13; CDR3nt: TGCAGCGCCGGAGGGCATACTAACTATGGCTACACCTTC; CDR3aa: CSAGGHTNYGYTF
abundance: .; v_gene: TRBV19; d_gene: .; j_gene: TRBJ2-5; len: 16; CDR3nt: TGTGCCAGTAGTCAGAGGGACTGGACGGCCTGGGAGACCCAGTACTTC; CDR3aa: CASSQRDWTAWETQYF
abundance: few; v_gene: TRBV7-9; d_gene: TRBD2; j_gene: TRBJ2-7; len: 12; CDR3nt: TGTGCCAGCAGCTTAGAACTAGCGGGGGCCCTCTTC; CDR3aa: CASSLELAGALF
abundance: .; v_gene: TRBV7-3; d_gene: .; j_gene: TRBJ2-2; len: 15; CDR3nt: TGTGCCAGCAGCTTAGGGGGGATTCTGGCCGGGGAGCTGTTTTTT; CDR3aa: CASSLGGILAGELFF
abundance: many; v_gene: TRBV7-2; d_gene: .; j_gene: TRBJ1-5; len: 16; CDR3nt: TGTGCCAGCAGCTTAGTCGCAGGGCCGCGGAATCAGCCCCAGCATTTT; CDR3aa: CASSLVAGPRNQPQHF
abundance: .; v_gene: TRBV5-6; d_gene: .; j_gene: TRBJ2-3; len: 13; CDR3nt: TGTGCCGGCAACTCAAAGGGGGCAGATACGCAGTATTTT; CDR3aa: CAGNSKGADTQYF
abundance: few; v_gene: TRBV5-6; d_gene: .; j_gene: TRBJ1-1; len: 15; CDR3nt: TGTGCCAGCAGCTTTTGGCAGGGTATCGCCACTGAAGCTTTCTTT; CDR3aa: CASSFWQGIATEAFF
abundance: .; v_gene: TRBV5-6; d_gene: TRBD2; j_gene: TRBJ2-3; len: 18; CDR3nt: TGTGCCAGCAGTGGCGGGGGGGCCAACCCAATAAGCACAGATACGCAGTATTTT; CDR3aa: CASSGGGANPISTDTQYF
abundance: few; v_gene: TRBV3-1; d_gene: .; j_gene: TRBJ1-2; len: 14; CDR3nt: TGTGCCAGCAGCCCAACCGGCCCGTCGTATGGCTACACCTTC; CDR3aa: CASSPTGPSYGYTF
abundance: .; v_gene: TRBV20-1; d_gene: .; j_gene: TRBJ2-5; len: 17; CDR3nt: TGCAGTGCTAGAGGTACCCCAACTTTAAGGAACGGTGAGACCCAGAACTTC; CDR3aa: CSARGTPTLRNGETQNF
abundance: few; v_gene: TRBV2; d_gene: .; j_gene: TRBJ2-6; len: 15; CDR3nt: TGTGCCAGCAGTGAAACAAGGGCTGGGGCCAACGTCCTGACTTTC; CDR3aa: CASSETRAGANVLTF
abundance: few; v_gene: TRBV6-5; d_gene: .; j_gene: TRBJ2-1; len: 15; CDR3nt: TGTGCCAGCAGTCGGGACCGTCCCCCTTACAATGAGCAGTTCTTC; CDR3aa: CASSRDRPPYNEQFF
abundance: few; v_gene: TRBV6-1; d_gene: .; j_gene: TRBJ2-5; len: 14; CDR3nt: TGTGCCAGCATCCCGCCGGGTTTACAAGAGACCCAGTACTTC; CDR3aa: CASIPPGLQETQYF
abundance: many; v_gene: TRBV6-2/TRBV6-3; d_gene: TRBD2; j_gene: TRBJ2-5; len: 20; CDR3nt: TGTGCCAGCAGGCGCCAACTAGCGGGGGGGCGAGTCGAGAGGACAGAGACCCAGTACTTC; CDR3aa: CASRRQLAGGRVERTETQYF
abundance: few; v_gene: TRBV12-3/TRBV12-4; d_gene: .; j_gene: TRBJ2-5; len: 12; CDR3nt: TGTGCCAGCAGTTTCGCCGGGACTCCGCGGTACTTC; CDR3aa: CASSFAGTPRYF
abundance: .; v_gene: TRBV5-5; d_gene: .; j_gene: TRBJ1-1; len: 13; CDR3nt: TGTGCCAGCAGCTTCCGGACAGAACGCGAAGCTTTCTTT; CDR3aa: CASSFRTEREAFF
abundance: .; v_gene: TRBV25-1; d_gene: .; j_gene: TRBJ2-5; len: 12; CDR3nt: TGTGCCAGCAGTGAAAAACAGGTCCCGCAGTACTTC; CDR3aa: CASSEKQVPQYF
abundance: .; v_gene: TRBV6-5; d_gene: .; j_gene: TRBJ2-5; len: 13; CDR3nt: TGTGCCAGCAGTCCGACTACCCAGGCGACCCAGTACTTC; CDR3aa: CASSPTTQATQYF
abundance: .; v_gene: TRBV3-1; d_gene: .; j_gene: TRBJ1-2; len: 14; CDR3nt: TGTGCCAGCCAAGGAGGTGGAGTATTCTATGGCTACACCTTC; CDR3aa: CASQGGGVFYGYTF
abundance: many; v_gene: TRBV10-3; d_gene: .; j_gene: TRBJ1-1; len: 15; CDR3nt: TGTGCCATCAGTGAAAATCGGGAAGTAAACACTGAAGCTTTCTTT; CDR3aa: CAISENREVNTEAFF
abundance: few; v_gene: TRBV5-1; d_gene: .; j_gene: TRBJ2-5; len: 14; CDR3nt: TGCGCCAGCAGAGACCGGAGAACCCAAGAGACCCAGTACTTC; CDR3aa: CASRDRRTQETQYF
abundance: few; v_gene: TRBV6-6; d_gene: .; j_gene: TRBJ1-2; len: 13; CDR3nt: TGTGCCAGCAGTTCCTCAGGGACAAGTATCTACACCTTC; CDR3aa: CASSSSGTSIYTF
abundance: .; v_gene: TRBV4-2; d_gene: TRBD2; j_gene: TRBJ2-3; len: 18; CDR3nt: TGTGCCAGCAGCCCAGGGACTATCGGGGGTGCAGGATCTGATACGCAGTATTTT; CDR3aa: CASSPGTIGGAGSDTQYF